A selection of T cell receptor beta chains follows, all from one sample in a study of T cell changes during pregnancy in multiple sclerosis. Assay: immunoSEQ multiplex PCR; the TCRdb copy retains only in-frame clones and omits some. The sample includes 130,000 or so clones, roughly 92% of them seen just once. The sequencing here drew on peripheral blood, taken before pregnancy. The receptors stem from a female donor with multiple sclerosis, enrolled in a pregnancy study. The CDR3 runs from the conserved cysteine through the conserved F or W. The D gene is left open where the match is weak. Rows give clone size only sometimes, using once, few, many, or a class for an expanded clone.

size	D	V	J	CDR3	DNA
.	.	TRBV6-1	TRBJ1-2	CASSEIGQGYGYTF	TGTGCCAGCAGTGAAATAGGGCAGGGCTATGGCTACACCTTC
.	TRBD2	TRBV19	TRBJ2-3	CASSITSGGSDTQYF	TGTGCCAGTAGTATCACTAGCGGGGGGTCAGATACGCAGTATTTT
.	TRBD1	TRBV5-1	TRBJ2-7	CASSQGTGLYEQYF	TGCGCCAGCAGCCAAGGGACAGGATTGTACGAGCAGTACTTC
.	TRBD2	TRBV27	TRBJ2-1	CASSPTSRNEQFF	TGTGCCAGCAGCCCGACTAGCCGGAATGAGCAGTTCTTC
.	TRBD2	TRBV25-1	TRBJ2-3	CASSEGLAGGPALDTQYF	TGTGCCAGCAGTGAGGGACTAGCGGGAGGACCCGCCTTGGATACGCAGTATTTT
.	.	TRBV28	TRBJ2-6	CASSSAGPLSGANVLTF	TGTGCCAGCAGTTCCGCGGGACCACTCTCTGGGGCCAACGTCCTGACTTTC
.	TRBD2	TRBV9	TRBJ2-7	CASSPRLAGGHDEQYF	TGTGCCAGCAGCCCGAGACTAGCGGGGGGGCACGACGAGCAGTACTTC
.	.	TRBV11-2	TRBJ1-1	CASSNRQRNTEAFF	TGTGCCAGCAGCAATAGACAACGTAACACTGAAGCTTTCTTT
.	TRBD1	TRBV5-1	TRBJ1-3	CASSLAGGSFSGNTIYF	TGCGCCAGCAGCTTGGCAGGGGGCTCTTTCTCTGGAAACACCATATATTTT
.	.	TRBV7-9	TRBJ2-2	CASSSLLLYTGELFF	TGTGCCAGCAGCTCCTTATTACTTTACACCGGGGAGCTGTTTTTT
.	TRBD1	TRBV30	TRBJ1-2	CAWTVTGVGGYTF	TGTGCCTGGACGGTGACAGGGGTTGGTGGCTACACCTTC
.	.	TRBV18	TRBJ2-2	CASSPEVGDGELFF	TGTGCCAGCTCACCAGAGGTGGGAGACGGGGAGCTGTTTTTT
.	TRBD1	TRBV7-6	TRBJ1-4	CASSRTGGGELFF	TGTGCCAGCAGTCGGACAGGGGGGGGAGAACTGTTTTTT
once	.	TRBV28	TRBJ1-5	CASEENSNQPQHF	TGTGCCAGCGAAGAGAATAGCAATCAGCCCCAGCATTTT
.	.	TRBV7-3	TRBJ1-2	CASSSGQITNYGYTF	TGTGCCAGCAGCTCGGGACAAATTACTAACTATGGCTACACCTTC
.	.	TRBV5-1	TRBJ1-6	CASSLIGIDNSPLHF	TGCGCCAGCAGCTTGATCGGTATCGATAATTCACCCCTCCACTTT
.	.	TRBV6-5	TRBJ2-4	CASSYSNSAKNIQYF	TGTGCCAGCAGTTACTCGAACTCAGCCAAAAACATTCAGTACTTC
.	.	TRBV30	TRBJ2-7	CAWSVPGASSYEQYF	TGTGCCTGGAGTGTTCCTGGAGCAAGCTCCTACGAGCAGTACTTC
.	TRBD2	TRBV11-3	TRBJ2-7	CASSRSGTSPQGTYEQYF	TGTGCCAGCAGCCGATCCGGGACTAGCCCCCAAGGGACGTACGAGCAGTACTTC
.	.	TRBV6-1	TRBJ1-1	CASSEYGQQNTEAFF	TGTGCCAGCAGTGAATACGGACAGCAGAACACTGAAGCTTTCTTT
.	.	TRBV6-4	TRBJ2-7	CAERGGSYEQYF	TGTGCGGAAAGGGGGGGATCCTACGAGCAGTACTTC
.	TRBD2	TRBV9	TRBJ2-1	CASSSGNSLNEQFF	TGTGCCAGCAGCAGCGGGAATAGTCTAAATGAGCAGTTCTTC